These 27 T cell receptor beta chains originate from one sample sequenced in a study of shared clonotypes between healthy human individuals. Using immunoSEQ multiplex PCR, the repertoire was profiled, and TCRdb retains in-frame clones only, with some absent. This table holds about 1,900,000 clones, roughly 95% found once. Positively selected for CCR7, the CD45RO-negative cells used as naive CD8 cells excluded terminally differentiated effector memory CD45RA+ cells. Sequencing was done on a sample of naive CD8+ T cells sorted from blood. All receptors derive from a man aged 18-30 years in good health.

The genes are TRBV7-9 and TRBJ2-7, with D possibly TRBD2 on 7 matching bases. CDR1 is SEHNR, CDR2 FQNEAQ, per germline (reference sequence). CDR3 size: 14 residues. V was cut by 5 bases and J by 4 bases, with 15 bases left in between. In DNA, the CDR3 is TGTGCCAGCAGCCCTTCAGAGGGGGGGTACGAGCAGTACTTC. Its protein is CASSPSEGGYEQYF.

In DNA form, the CDR3 reads TGTGCCAGCAGCGAGACGGGGGGGCCTTTTGATGAGCAGTTCTTC. It specifies CASSETGGPFDEQFF. The genes are TRBV9 and TRBJ2-1; 8 positions agree with TRBD2. Trimming took 3 bases from V and 8 from J; bases not matched to a gene: 10. The CDR3 covers 15 residues. Per germline, CDR1 SGDLS and CDR2 YYNGEE.

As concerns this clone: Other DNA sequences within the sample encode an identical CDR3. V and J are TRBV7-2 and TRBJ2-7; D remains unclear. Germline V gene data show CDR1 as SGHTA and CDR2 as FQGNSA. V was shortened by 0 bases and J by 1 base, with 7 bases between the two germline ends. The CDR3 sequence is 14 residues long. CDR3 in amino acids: CASSLAGGSYEQYF. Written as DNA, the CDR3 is TGTGCCAGCAGCTTAGCGGGCGGTTCCTACGAGCAGTACTTC.

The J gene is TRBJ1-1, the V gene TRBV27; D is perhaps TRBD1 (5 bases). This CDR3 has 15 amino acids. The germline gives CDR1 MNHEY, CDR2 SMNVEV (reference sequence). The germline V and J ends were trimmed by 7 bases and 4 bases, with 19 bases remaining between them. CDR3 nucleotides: TGTGCCAGCAAGTTCCTTGGGGGGGATTCCACTGAAGCTTTCTTT. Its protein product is CASKFLGGDSTEAFF.

DNA for the CDR3: TGTGCCAGCAGCTTAGGACAGGGAGTCGATAGCAATCAGCCCCAGCATTTT. Protein sequence: CASSLGQGVDSNQPQHF. V and J are TRBV11-3 and TRBJ1-5; TRBD1 matches 7 bases. V trimming: 1 base; J trimming: 0 bases; junction bases outside the gene matches: 6. This CDR3 has 17 amino acids. Germline CDR1 and CDR2: SGHNT and YENEEA. The whole variable domain, filled in from reference TRBV11-3 and TRBJ1-5, reads EAGVVQSPRYKIIEKKQPVAFWCNPISGHNTLYWYLQNLGQGPELLIRYENEEAVDDSQLPKDRFSAERLKGVDSTLKIQPAELGDSAVYLCASSLGQGVDSNQPQHFGDGTRLSIL.

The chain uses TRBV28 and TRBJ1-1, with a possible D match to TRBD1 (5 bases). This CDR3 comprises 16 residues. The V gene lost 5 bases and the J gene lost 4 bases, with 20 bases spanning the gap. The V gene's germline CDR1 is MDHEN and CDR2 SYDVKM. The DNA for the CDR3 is TGTGCCAGCAGTCTTCACTACAGGCCCTCGGGCACTGAAGCTTTCTTT. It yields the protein CASSLHYRPSGTEAFF.

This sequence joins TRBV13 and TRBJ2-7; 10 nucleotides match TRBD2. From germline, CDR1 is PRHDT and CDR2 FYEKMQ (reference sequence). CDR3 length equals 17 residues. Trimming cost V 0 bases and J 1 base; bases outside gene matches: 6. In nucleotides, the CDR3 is TGTGCCAGCAGCTTAGGTTTTAGCGGGAGGCCTTCCTACGAGCAGTACTTC. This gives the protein CASSLGFSGRPSYEQYF.

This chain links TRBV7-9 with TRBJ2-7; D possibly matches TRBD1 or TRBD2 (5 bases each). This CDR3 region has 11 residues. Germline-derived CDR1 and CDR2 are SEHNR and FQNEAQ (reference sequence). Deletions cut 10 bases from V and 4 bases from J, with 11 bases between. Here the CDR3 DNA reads TGTGCCATCTTTGAGGGGTACGAGCAGTACTTC. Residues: CAIFEGYEQYF.

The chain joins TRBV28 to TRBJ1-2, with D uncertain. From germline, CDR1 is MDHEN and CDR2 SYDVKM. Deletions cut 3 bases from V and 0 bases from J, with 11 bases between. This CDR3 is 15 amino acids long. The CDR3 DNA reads TGTGCCAGCAGTTTGACGGGTCGAGCTAACTATGGCTACACCTTC. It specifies CASSLTGRANYGYTF.

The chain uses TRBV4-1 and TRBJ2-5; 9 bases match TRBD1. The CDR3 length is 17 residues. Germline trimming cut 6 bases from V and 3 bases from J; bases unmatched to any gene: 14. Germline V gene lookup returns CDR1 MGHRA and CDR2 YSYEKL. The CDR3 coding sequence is TGCGCCAGCAGTATCCTCCCGGACAGGGGCGATAAAGAGACCCAGTACTTC. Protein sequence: CASSILPDRGDKETQYF.

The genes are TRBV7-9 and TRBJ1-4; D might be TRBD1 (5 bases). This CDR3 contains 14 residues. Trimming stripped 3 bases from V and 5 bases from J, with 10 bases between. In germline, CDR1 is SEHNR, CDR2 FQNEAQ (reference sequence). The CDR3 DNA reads TGTGCCAGCAGCTTGACAGTGGGAAATGAAAAACTGTTTTTT. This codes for CASSLTVGNEKLFF.

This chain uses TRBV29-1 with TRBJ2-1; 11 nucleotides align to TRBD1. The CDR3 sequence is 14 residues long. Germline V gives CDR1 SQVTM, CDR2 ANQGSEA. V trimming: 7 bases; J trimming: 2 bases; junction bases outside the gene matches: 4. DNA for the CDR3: TGCAGCGCCCTGGGACAGGGGGCCTACAATGAGCAGTTCTTC. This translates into CSALGQGAYNEQFF.

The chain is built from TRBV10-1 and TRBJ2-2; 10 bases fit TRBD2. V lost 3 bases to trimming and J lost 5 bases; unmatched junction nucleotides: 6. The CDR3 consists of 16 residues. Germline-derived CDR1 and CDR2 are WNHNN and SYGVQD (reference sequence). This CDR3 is CASSDTSGMMTGELFF. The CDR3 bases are TGCGCCAGCAGTGACACTAGCGGGATGATGACCGGGGAGCTGTTTTTT.

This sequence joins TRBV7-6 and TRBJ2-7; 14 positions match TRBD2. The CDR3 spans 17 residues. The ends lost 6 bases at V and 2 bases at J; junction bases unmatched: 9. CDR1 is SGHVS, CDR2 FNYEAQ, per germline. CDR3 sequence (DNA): TGTGCCAGCAGTTCGGGACTAGCGGGGGATGACCCCTACGAGCAGTACTTC. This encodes CASSSGLAGDDPYEQYF.

CDR3 residues: CASSDRASGGYEQYF. For the CDR3, the DNA is TGTGCCAGCAGTGACCGAGCTAGCGGGGGCTACGAGCAGTACTTC. The V call is TRBV6-4, the J call TRBJ2-7; TRBD2 matches at 10 bases. The CDR3 spans 15 residues. Germline lookup yields CDR1 MRHNA and CDR2 SNTAGT. After removal of 2 bases from V and 3 bases from J, the junction contained 4 bases not matched to a gene.

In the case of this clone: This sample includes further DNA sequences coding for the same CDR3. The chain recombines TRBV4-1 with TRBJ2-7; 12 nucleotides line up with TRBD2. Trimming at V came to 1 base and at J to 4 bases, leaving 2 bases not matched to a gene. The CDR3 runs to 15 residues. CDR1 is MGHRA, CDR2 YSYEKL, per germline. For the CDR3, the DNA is TGCGCCAGCAGCCAAGGGGGACTAGCGGGTTACGAGCAGTACTTC. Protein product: CASSQGGLAGYEQYF.

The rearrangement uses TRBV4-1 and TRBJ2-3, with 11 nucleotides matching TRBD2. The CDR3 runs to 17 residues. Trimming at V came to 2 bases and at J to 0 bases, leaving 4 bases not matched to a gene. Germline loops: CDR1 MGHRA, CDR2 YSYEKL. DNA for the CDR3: TGCGCCAGCAGCCAACTAGCGGGGGGCCCAAGCACAGATACGCAGTATTTT. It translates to CASSQLAGGPSTDTQYF.

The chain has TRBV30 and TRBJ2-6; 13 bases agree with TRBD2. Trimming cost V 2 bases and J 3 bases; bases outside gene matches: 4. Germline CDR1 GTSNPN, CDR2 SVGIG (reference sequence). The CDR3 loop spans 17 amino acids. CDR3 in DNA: TGTGCCTGGAGTTCCGGACTAGCGGGAGATGGGGCCAACGTCCTGACTTTC. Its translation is CAWSSGLAGDGANVLTF.

The CDR3 loop reads CASNDGEAYGPGVGSPLHF. The CDR3 DNA reads TGTGCCAGCAATGATGGGGAGGCCTACGGCCCTGGGGTAGGCTCACCCCTCCACTTT. The chain is built from TRBV6-1 and TRBJ1-6; D call uncertain. The V gene lost 7 bases and the J gene lost 10 bases, with 32 bases spanning the gap. CDR1 is MNHNS and CDR2 is SASEGT in the germline V gene. This CDR3 region has 19 residues.

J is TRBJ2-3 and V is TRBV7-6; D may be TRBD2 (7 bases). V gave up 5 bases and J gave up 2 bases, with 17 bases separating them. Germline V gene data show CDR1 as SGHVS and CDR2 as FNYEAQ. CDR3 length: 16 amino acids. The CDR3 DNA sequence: TGTGCCAGCAGCCTAGGGGCGCGGGGGCCCACAGATACGCAGTATTTT. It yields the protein CASSLGARGPTDTQYF.

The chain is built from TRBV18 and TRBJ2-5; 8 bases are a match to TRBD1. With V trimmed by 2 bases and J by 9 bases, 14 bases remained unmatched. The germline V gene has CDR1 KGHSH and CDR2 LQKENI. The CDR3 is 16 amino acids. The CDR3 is CASSPFFRGRLASQYF. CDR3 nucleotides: TGTGCCAGCTCACCATTTTTCAGGGGGCGCTTGGCCTCCCAGTACTTC.

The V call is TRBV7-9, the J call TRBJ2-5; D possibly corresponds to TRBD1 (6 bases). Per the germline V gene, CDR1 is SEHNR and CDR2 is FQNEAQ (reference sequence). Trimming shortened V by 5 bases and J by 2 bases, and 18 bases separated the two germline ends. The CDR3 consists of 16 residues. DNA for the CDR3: TGTGCCAGCAGCCCCCGCCAGGGGTGGGAGCAAGAGACCCAGTACTTC. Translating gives CASSPRQGWEQETQYF. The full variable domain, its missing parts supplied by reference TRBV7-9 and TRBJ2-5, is DTGVSQNPRHKITKRGQNVTFRCDPISEHNRLYWYRQTLGQGPEFLTYFQNEAQLEKSRLLSDRFSAERPKGSFSTLEIQRTEQGDSAMYLCASSPRQGWEQETQYFGPGTRLLVL.

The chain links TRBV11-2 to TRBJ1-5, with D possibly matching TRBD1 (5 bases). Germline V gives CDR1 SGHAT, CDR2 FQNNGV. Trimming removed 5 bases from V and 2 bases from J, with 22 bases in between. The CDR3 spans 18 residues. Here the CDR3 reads CASSAHPGGGLGNQPQHF. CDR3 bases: TGTGCCAGCAGCGCACACCCGGGGGGTGGCCTGGGCAATCAGCCCCAGCATTTT.

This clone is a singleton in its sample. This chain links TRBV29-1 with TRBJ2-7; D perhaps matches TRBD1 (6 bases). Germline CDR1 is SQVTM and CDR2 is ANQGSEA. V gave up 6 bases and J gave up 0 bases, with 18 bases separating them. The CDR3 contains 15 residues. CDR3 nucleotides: TGCAGCGTCGAAACCTCGACAGGCTTCTCCTACGAGCAGTACTTC. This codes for CSVETSTGFSYEQYF.

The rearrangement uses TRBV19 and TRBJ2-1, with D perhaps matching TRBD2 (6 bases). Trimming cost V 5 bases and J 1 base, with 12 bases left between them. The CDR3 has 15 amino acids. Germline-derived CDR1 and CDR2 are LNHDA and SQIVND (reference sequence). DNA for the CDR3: TGTGCCAGTAGTCCTAGCGATGGGTCCTACAATGAGCAGTTCTTC. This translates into CASSPSDGSYNEQFF.

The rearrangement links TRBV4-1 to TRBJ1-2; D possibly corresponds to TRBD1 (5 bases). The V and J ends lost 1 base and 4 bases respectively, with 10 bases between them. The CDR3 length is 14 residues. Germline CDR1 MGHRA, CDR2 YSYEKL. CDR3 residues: CASSQGSGTYGYTF. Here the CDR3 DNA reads TGCGCCAGCAGCCAAGGGTCAGGGACCTATGGCTACACCTTC.

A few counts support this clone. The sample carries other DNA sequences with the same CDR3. For the CDR3, the DNA is TGTGCCAGCAGTTTTGGGGGGGTCAATGAGCAGTTCTTC. It encodes CASSFGGVNEQFF. V usage is TRBV27 and J usage is TRBJ2-1; TRBD2 matches 7 bases. CDR1 and CDR2 (germline): MNHEY, SMNVEV (reference sequence). The CDR3 is 13 residues long. V lost 3 bases and J lost 6; bases outside the gene matches: 2.